Sequencing of this T cell receptor (beta chain) was carried out in a study of radiotherapy plus CTLA-4 blockade in lung cancer. The study gave focal radiation plus ipilimumab CTLA-4 blockade to patients with chemo-refractory metastatic non-small-cell lung cancer. Broader study findings: Clones of tumor-derived TCRs expanded in blood after radiotherapy plus ipilimumab.

The CDR3 contains 15 residues. V was cut by 2 bases and J by 3 bases, with 13 bases left in between. Per germline, CDR1 MNHNS and CDR2 SASEGT. The table came from immunoSEQ multiplex PCR; TCRdb's copy has only in-frame clones and leaves some out. The table records about 43,000 clones, 55% to 80% of them present only once. Regarding this clone: Antigen unknown.

The TCR originated in a human donor with non-small cell lung cancer who had a partial response to radiotherapy plus ipilimumab. The sequencing here drew on peripheral blood, taken from a patient treated with radiotherapy plus ipilimumab. This sequence joins TRBV6-1 and TRBJ1-2; D is uncertain. Here the CDR3 reads CASSETKWTDYGYTF. The CDR3 DNA sequence: TGTGCCAGCAGTGAAACGAAATGGACTGACTATGGCTACACCTTC.